The rows below give T cell receptor beta chains drawn from one sample of a study of shared clonotypes between healthy human individuals. Libraries were prepared by immunoSEQ multiplex PCR; TCRdb keeps only in-frame clonotypes and omits some of them. This sample has fewer than 800,000 clones; around 92% occur once, and the top ten carry 20% to 25%. Sequencing was carried out using naive CD8+ T cells sorted from blood. Receptors were obtained from a man in his thirties or forties in good health. The CDR3 runs from the conserved cysteine through the conserved F or W. Fields, in order: D gene, clone size, J gene, V gene, CDR3 DNA, CDR3 protein. A D gene is named only where the DNA matches it firmly. Where a row states a size, it is once, few, many or the class of an expanded clone; other rows omit it.

d_call: -; clone_size: -; j_call: TRBJ2-7; v_call: TRBV9; cdr3_nt: TGTGCCAGCAGCCCAGATAGGGGCGGTGAGCAGTACTTC; cdr3_aa: CASSPDRGGEQYF
d_call: -; clone_size: -; j_call: TRBJ2-3; v_call: TRBV2; cdr3_nt: TGTGCCAGCAAAAGTTCTTTGGACTACGATAGTTACTCAGATACGCAGTATTTT; cdr3_aa: CASKSSLDYDSYSDTQYF
d_call: TRBD2; clone_size: -; j_call: TRBJ2-4; v_call: TRBV27; cdr3_nt: TGTGCCAGCAGCGGCCTAGCGGGAGGGCCCGTAGACATTCAGTACTTC; cdr3_aa: CASSGLAGGPVDIQYF
d_call: -; clone_size: -; j_call: TRBJ2-2; v_call: TRBV9; cdr3_nt: TGTGCCAGCAGCGTAGGTGGGGCGAACACCGGGGAGCTGTTTTTT; cdr3_aa: CASSVGGANTGELFF
d_call: -; clone_size: once; j_call: TRBJ2-2; v_call: TRBV9; cdr3_nt: TGTGCCAGCAGCGTAGAACGACCGAATTTTGGGGAGCTGTTTTTT; cdr3_aa: CASSVERPNFGELFF
d_call: -; clone_size: -; j_call: TRBJ1-4; v_call: TRBV29-1; cdr3_nt: TGCAGCGTTGAAGAGCGTCGAGGGTCCGATGAAAAACTGTTTTTT; cdr3_aa: CSVEERRGSDEKLFF
d_call: -; clone_size: -; j_call: TRBJ1-5; v_call: TRBV6-5; cdr3_nt: TGTGCCAGCCAGAGGGCGGACAATCAGCCCCAGCATTTT; cdr3_aa: CASQRADNQPQHF
d_call: -; clone_size: -; j_call: TRBJ2-7; v_call: TRBV5-1; cdr3_nt: TGCGCCAGCAGCTTTGGGGGGTCCTACGAGCAGTACTTC; cdr3_aa: CASSFGGSYEQYF
d_call: -; clone_size: -; j_call: TRBJ2-2; v_call: TRBV27; cdr3_nt: TGTGCCAGCGGATCGGTAGGACACCCTTTTAACACCGGGGAGCTGTTTTTT; cdr3_aa: CASGSVGHPFNTGELFF
d_call: -; clone_size: -; j_call: TRBJ2-7; v_call: TRBV5-1; cdr3_nt: TGCGCCAGCAGCTACTATGGTGGCAGCTACGAGCAGTACTTC; cdr3_aa: CASSYYGGSYEQYF
d_call: TRBD2; clone_size: -; j_call: TRBJ2-5; v_call: TRBV28; cdr3_nt: TGTGCCAGCAGGGGACTAGCGGGAGGGCTTGAGACCCAGTACTTC; cdr3_aa: CASRGLAGGLETQYF
d_call: -; clone_size: -; j_call: TRBJ2-7; v_call: TRBV7-9; cdr3_nt: TGTGCCAGCAGCTTACTGCTTGCAGGGGTAATGTACGAGCAGTACTTC; cdr3_aa: CASSLLLAGVMYEQYF
d_call: TRBD2; clone_size: few; j_call: TRBJ2-2; v_call: TRBV5-4; cdr3_nt: TGTGCCAGCAGCACTAGCGGAGCGGGCACCGGGGAGCTGTTTTTT; cdr3_aa: CASSTSGAGTGELFF
d_call: -; clone_size: -; j_call: TRBJ1-1; v_call: TRBV5-4; cdr3_nt: TGTGCCAGCAGCTTGGTTTCGACAGAAGCTTTCTTT; cdr3_aa: CASSLVSTEAFF
d_call: TRBD2; clone_size: -; j_call: TRBJ2-5; v_call: TRBV25-1; cdr3_nt: TGTGCCAGCAGTGAATCGACTAGCGGGAGGGGGACCCAGTACTTC; cdr3_aa: CASSESTSGRGTQYF
d_call: -; clone_size: -; j_call: TRBJ2-7; v_call: TRBV6-6; cdr3_nt: TGTGCCAGCAGTGACCATAAAAGCTCCTACGAGCAGTACTTC; cdr3_aa: CASSDHKSSYEQYF
d_call: -; clone_size: -; j_call: TRBJ1-3; v_call: TRBV7-9; cdr3_nt: TGTGCCAGCAGTCAGGGACTTCGGGGGCCAGACTCTGGAAACACCATATATTTT; cdr3_aa: CASSQGLRGPDSGNTIYF
d_call: TRBD2; clone_size: -; j_call: TRBJ2-7; v_call: TRBV18; cdr3_nt: TGTGCCAGCTCACCACCGGCTAGCGGCTACGAGCAGTACTTC; cdr3_aa: CASSPPASGYEQYF
d_call: -; clone_size: -; j_call: TRBJ2-1; v_call: TRBV11-2; cdr3_nt: TGTGCCAGCAGCTTAGATAACAGGGTAGAGGAGCAGTTCTTC; cdr3_aa: CASSLDNRVEEQFF
d_call: -; clone_size: -; j_call: TRBJ1-2; v_call: TRBV19; cdr3_nt: TGTGCCAGTAGTATCCTGGGAATGACAGATCCCGCTAACTATGGCTACACCTTC; cdr3_aa: CASSILGMTDPANYGYTF
d_call: TRBD1; clone_size: -; j_call: TRBJ2-7; v_call: TRBV5-6; cdr3_nt: TGTGCCAGCAGCTCATGGTGGGACAGGGAGAAAGACGAGCAGTACTTC; cdr3_aa: CASSSWWDREKDEQYF
d_call: -; clone_size: -; j_call: TRBJ2-5; v_call: TRBV7-9; cdr3_nt: TGTGCCAGCAGCTTAGAACTAGCCCCGGAGACCCAGTACTTC; cdr3_aa: CASSLELAPETQYF
d_call: TRBD2; clone_size: -; j_call: TRBJ2-1; v_call: TRBV28; cdr3_nt: TGTGCCAGCAGTTTTGAGGGACTAGCGGGTTACAATGAGCAGTTCTTC; cdr3_aa: CASSFEGLAGYNEQFF
d_call: -; clone_size: -; j_call: TRBJ2-7; v_call: TRBV9; cdr3_nt: TGTGCCAGTAAACGGGCTAGCAATCTCAACGAGCAGTACTTC; cdr3_aa: CASKRASNLNEQYF
d_call: -; clone_size: -; j_call: TRBJ2-7; v_call: TRBV28; cdr3_nt: TGTGCCAGCAGTCCGGGATACGAGCAGTACTTC; cdr3_aa: CASSPGYEQYF
d_call: -; clone_size: -; j_call: TRBJ2-5; v_call: TRBV10-3; cdr3_nt: TGTGCCACCCTCCGAGGCCTGGGGGAAGAGACCCAGTACTTC; cdr3_aa: CATLRGLGEETQYF
d_call: TRBD2; clone_size: -; j_call: TRBJ2-1; v_call: TRBV7-3; cdr3_nt: TGTGCCAGCAGCTCTAGCGGGGTGTACAATGAGCAGTTCTTC; cdr3_aa: CASSSSGVYNEQFF
d_call: -; clone_size: -; j_call: TRBJ2-7; v_call: TRBV2; cdr3_nt: TGTGCCACCCGGGGCCCCCTCCCCTACGAGCAGTACTTC; cdr3_aa: CATRGPLPYEQYF
d_call: -; clone_size: -; j_call: TRBJ1-4; v_call: TRBV18; cdr3_nt: TGTGCCAGCTCACCCAATAATGAAAAACTGTTTTTT; cdr3_aa: CASSPNNEKLFF
d_call: TRBD2; clone_size: -; j_call: TRBJ2-1; v_call: TRBV27; cdr3_nt: TGTGCCAGCAGTTCGGGGACTAGAGGTGAGCAGTTCTTC; cdr3_aa: CASSSGTRGEQFF
d_call: -; clone_size: -; j_call: TRBJ2-3; v_call: TRBV19; cdr3_nt: TGTGCCAGTAGTATGATGGAATTCACAGATACGCAGTATTTT; cdr3_aa: CASSMMEFTDTQYF
d_call: -; clone_size: -; j_call: TRBJ2-3; v_call: TRBV5-6; cdr3_nt: TGTGCCAGCAGCTCCATTCCTTCGAGGGAAGATACGCAGTATTTT; cdr3_aa: CASSSIPSREDTQYF
d_call: -; clone_size: -; j_call: TRBJ2-3; v_call: TRBV28; cdr3_nt: TGTGCCAGCAGTTTATTTTCCGGGATAAAGACAGATACGCAGTATTTT; cdr3_aa: CASSLFSGIKTDTQYF
d_call: -; clone_size: -; j_call: TRBJ2-7; v_call: TRBV11-2; cdr3_nt: TGTGCCAGCAGCTTAATCGGCGACTCTTACTACGAGCAGTACTTC; cdr3_aa: CASSLIGDSYYEQYF
d_call: TRBD1; clone_size: -; j_call: TRBJ2-1; v_call: TRBV5-1; cdr3_nt: TGCGCCAGCAGCTTGGAAGTAGGGGACAGGGTTTGGGATGAGCAGTTCTTC; cdr3_aa: CASSLEVGDRVWDEQFF
d_call: TRBD1; clone_size: -; j_call: TRBJ2-2; v_call: TRBV11-2; cdr3_nt: TGTGCCAGCAGCTTATCCCGACAGGGGAACGGGGAGCTGTTTTTT; cdr3_aa: CASSLSRQGNGELFF
d_call: TRBD1; clone_size: -; j_call: TRBJ2-7; v_call: TRBV7-9; cdr3_nt: TGTGCCAGCAGTCCCAGAGTGGGACAGGGGGCAATCGAGCAGTACTTC; cdr3_aa: CASSPRVGQGAIEQYF
d_call: TRBD2; clone_size: once; j_call: TRBJ2-1; v_call: TRBV6-6; cdr3_nt: TGTGCCAGCAGTTACGGGCGGGAGGGCTTAACTGAGCAGTTCTTC; cdr3_aa: CASSYGREGLTEQFF
d_call: -; clone_size: once; j_call: TRBJ1-1; v_call: TRBV2; cdr3_nt: TGTGCCAGCAAGCCGGAGGGGCTTGGCACTGAAGCTTTCTTT; cdr3_aa: CASKPEGLGTEAFF
d_call: -; clone_size: -; j_call: TRBJ2-2; v_call: TRBV29-1; cdr3_nt: TGCAGCGTTGAGGCCCGGGACGGCGACACCGGGGAGCTGTTTTTT; cdr3_aa: CSVEARDGDTGELFF
d_call: -; clone_size: -; j_call: TRBJ2-7; v_call: TRBV15; cdr3_nt: TGTGCCACCAGCCAATTCAGGGGAGACGAGCAGTACTTC; cdr3_aa: CATSQFRGDEQYF
d_call: -; clone_size: -; j_call: TRBJ1-5; v_call: TRBV19; cdr3_nt: TGTGCCAGTAGTTTCGCCGCGATCTCTTATAGCAATCAGCCCCAGCATTTT; cdr3_aa: CASSFAAISYSNQPQHF
d_call: -; clone_size: -; j_call: TRBJ1-2; v_call: TRBV7-9; cdr3_nt: TGTGCCAGCAGCCCAGTTGAGGGGAAGAAGGGCTACACCTTC; cdr3_aa: CASSPVEGKKGYTF
d_call: TRBD1; clone_size: -; j_call: TRBJ1-5; v_call: TRBV2; cdr3_nt: TGTGCCAGCAAAACAGGGGGATTCAATCAGCCCCAGCATTTT; cdr3_aa: CASKTGGFNQPQHF
d_call: -; clone_size: -; j_call: TRBJ1-4; v_call: TRBV9; cdr3_nt: TGTGCCAGCAGCGTAGGCGGGCAAGGAAAACTGTTTTTT; cdr3_aa: CASSVGGQGKLFF
d_call: TRBD1; clone_size: -; j_call: TRBJ2-1; v_call: TRBV9; cdr3_nt: TGTGCCAGCAGCGGCCGGGACAGGGGCTACAATGAGCAGTTCTTC; cdr3_aa: CASSGRDRGYNEQFF
d_call: -; clone_size: few; j_call: TRBJ2-7; v_call: TRBV19; cdr3_nt: TGTGCCAGTAGTATGTTAGGCTACGAGCAGTACTTC; cdr3_aa: CASSMLGYEQYF
d_call: TRBD1; clone_size: -; j_call: TRBJ1-1; v_call: TRBV6-5; cdr3_nt: TGTGCCAGCAGTGGACAGGGGGCCACTGAAGCTTTCTTT; cdr3_aa: CASSGQGATEAFF